The next 9 T cell receptor beta chains were all read from a single sample in a study of T cell clonality in common variable immunodeficiency. Libraries were prepared by immunoSEQ multiplex PCR; TCRdb keeps only in-frame clonotypes and omits some of them. Sampling found under 50,000 clones, none seen once. The source material was peripheral blood mononuclear cells. The source is a person aged 18-70 years in good health.

This clone was recorded at least ten times. The DNA ends 3 residues before the CDR3 does, and the rest of the CDR3 is filled in from the germline J gene. The J gene is TRBJ2-2, the V gene TRBV2, with a weak D call TRBD1 (5 bases). The CDR3 covers 14 residues. Trimming left V 5 bases short and J 6 bases short, with 13 bases between. Germline V gives CDR1 SNHLY, CDR2 FYNNEI. Partial CDR3 DNA: TGTGCCAGCAGTCCAATAGGGGTCCCCGGGGAG. Translation: CASSPIGVPGE. The entire CDR3 is CASSPIGVPGELFF. The full variable domain, rest sourced from reference TRBV2 and TRBJ2-2, is EPEVTQTPSHQVTQMGQEVILRCVPISNHLYFYWYRQILGQKVEFLVSFYNNEISEKSEIFDDQFSVERPDGSNFTLKIRSTKLEDSAMYFCASSPIGVPGELFFGEGSRLTVL.

This clone has at least ten counts. The read finishes 3 residues shy of the CDR3 end, and the germline J gene is used to complete it. The rearrangement links TRBV4-2 to TRBJ2-3; D may be TRBD2 (6 bases). V shed 4 bases and J shed 1 base, with 15 bases lying between them. In germline, CDR1 is LGHNA, CDR2 YNFKEQ. This CDR3 has 16 residues. The sequenced CDR3 bases are TGTGCCAGCAGCCCCACCGGGGGTGTCCGCACAGATACG. Residues: CASSPTGGVRTDT. The whole CDR3 reads CASSPTGGVRTDTQYF.

There are a few counts of this clone. The sequence runs out 3 residues before the end of the CDR3; the remainder is reconstructed from the germline J gene. The chain links TRBV5-1 to TRBJ2-4; maybe TRBD1 (6 bases). CDR1 SGHRS and CDR2 YFSETQ come from the germline V gene. The CDR3 contains 16 residues. The CDR3 sequence is CASSLAQLQGSGGQYF. The part of the CDR3 DNA that was read is TGCGCCAGCAGCTTGGCGCAGTTACAGGGCTCTGGAGGT.

This clone was picked up many times. The sequenced fragment ends 3 residues before the CDR3 boundary, so the rest is inferred from the germline J gene. The chain is built from TRBV5-6 and TRBJ1-1; D is unresolved. The CDR3 sequence is 12 residues long. The V gene lost 1 base and the J gene lost 6 bases, with 7 bases spanning the gap. Germline V CDR1 and CDR2: SGHDT, YYEEEE. CDR3 DNA (partial): TGTGCCAGCAGCTTGTATGAGGCTGAA. Its protein is CASSLYEAE. The full CDR3 is CASSLYEAEAFF.

This clone was recorded at least ten times. The read stops 3 residues short of the end of the CDR3; the missing end is completed from the germline J gene. The chain carries TRBV7-7 and TRBJ2-7; 8 bases are a match to TRBD1. V gave up 0 bases and J gave up 3 bases; unmatched junction bases: 4. The germline V gene has CDR1 SSHAT and CDR2 FNYEAQ (reference sequence). This CDR3 has 15 residues. The CDR3 is CASSLATGEGYEQYF. CDR3 DNA (partial): TGTGCCAGCAGCTTAGCGACAGGGGAAGGCTACGAG.

This clone was recorded many times. The CDR3 end is not reached by the read, which stops 3 residues before it; the germline J gene fills it in. The chain recombines TRBV2 with TRBJ2-1, with D perhaps matching TRBD2 (7 bases). The CDR3 extends over 12 amino acids. Germline lookup yields CDR1 SNHLY and CDR2 FYNNEI. Trimming pared 7 bases from V and 9 bases from J, leaving 13 bases between. The CDR3 sequence: CASTRGGLEQFF. CDR3 bases read: TGTGCCAGCACAAGGGGGGGGCTTGAG.

A few counts support this clone. The read gets to within 3 residues of the CDR3 end, and the germline J gene fills in the rest. The V gene is TRBV29-1, the J gene TRBJ2-1; 8 bases agree with TRBD2. After removal of 7 bases from V and 4 bases from J, the junction contained 6 bases not matched to a gene. Germline-derived CDR1 and CDR2 are SQVTM and ANQGSEA. This CDR3 region has 13 residues. The sequenced CDR3 bases are TGCAGCGGCCGGGGGGGCGCGTACAATGAG. Translated, it gives CSGRGGAYNE. The full CDR3 is CSGRGGAYNEQFF.

At least ten counts were recorded for this clone. The CDR3 extends 3 residues past the end of the read, so its final part is completed from the germline J gene. V gene TRBV20-1 combines with J gene TRBJ2-7, with TRBD2 as a possible D gene (7 bases). The germline V gene encodes CDR1 DFQATT and CDR2 SNEGSKA (reference sequence). The CDR3 length is 14 residues. V was shortened by 5 bases and J by 0 bases, with 14 bases between the two germline ends. Partial CDR3 DNA: TGCAGTGCTGAGGGGGGGACGAGCTCCTACGAG. Amino acids: CSAEGGTSSYE. The full CDR3 is CSAEGGTSSYEQYF.

This clone was seen ten or more times. The CDR3 extends 3 residues past the end of the read, so its final part is completed from the germline J gene. The same CDR3 arises from other DNA sequences in this sample as well. The chain recombines TRBV13 with TRBJ1-1; 9 positions agree with TRBD1. The CDR3 spans 16 residues. Losses at the gene ends were 0 bases for V and 4 bases for J; bases not matched to a gene: 6. In germline, CDR1 is PRHDT, CDR2 FYEKMQ (reference sequence). The CDR3 DNA, read in part, is TGTGCCAGCAGCTTAGGGACAGGGGGTTGGAGCACTGAA. This encodes CASSLGTGGWSTE. The CDR3 as a whole reads CASSLGTGGWSTEAFF.